This TCR beta chain was identified in a study of blood T cell repertoires in COVID-19. About the research overall: From the United States, Italy and Spain came samples of acute and convalescent COVID-19. PBMCs, B-cell-depleted T cells, or T cells were the source of the cDNA or gDNA that made up the material.

In the original processing: Amplified reference gene primers provided the basis for estimating nucleated cell counts. Generated by immunoSEQ multiplex PCR, the TCRdb table keeps only in-frame clones and is missing some. V, J and clone size reflect that table, while D and trimming were determined from the DNA. The data show some 16,000 clones, 80% to 90% seen once. This TCR derives from a man older than 75 with acute or convalescent COVID-19. Sequenced: peripheral blood.

In DNA, the CDR3 is TGTGCCAGCAGCCTTACAGGGGATAATTCACCCCTCCACTTT. Its translation is CASSLTGDNSPLHF. The chain links TRBV6-5 to TRBJ1-6; 7 positions match TRBD1. Per the germline V gene, CDR1 is MNHEY and CDR2 is SVGAGI. The CDR3 has 14 amino acids. Germline trimming cut 6 bases from V and 5 bases from J; bases unmatched to any gene: 4.